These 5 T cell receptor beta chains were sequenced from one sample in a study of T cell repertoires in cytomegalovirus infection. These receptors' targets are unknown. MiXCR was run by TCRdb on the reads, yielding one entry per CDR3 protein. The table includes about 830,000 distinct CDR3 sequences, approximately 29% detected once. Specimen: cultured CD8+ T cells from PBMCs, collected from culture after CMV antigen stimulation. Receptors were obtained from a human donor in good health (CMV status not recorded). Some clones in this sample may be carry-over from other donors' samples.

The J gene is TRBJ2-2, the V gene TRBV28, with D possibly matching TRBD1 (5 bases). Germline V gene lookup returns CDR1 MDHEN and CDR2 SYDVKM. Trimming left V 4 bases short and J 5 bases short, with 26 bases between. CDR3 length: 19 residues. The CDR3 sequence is CASSSSRQPYFPLTGELFF. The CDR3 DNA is TGTGCCAGCAGTTCCAGCCGACAGCCTTATTTCCCTCTAACCGGGGAGCTGTTTTTT. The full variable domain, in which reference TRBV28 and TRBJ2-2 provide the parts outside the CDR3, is DVKVTQSSRYLVKRTGEKVFLECVQDMDHENMFWYRQDPGLGLRLIYFSYDVKMKEKGDIPEGYSVSREKKERFSLILESASTNQTSMYLCASSSSRQPYFPLTGELFFGEGSRLTVL.

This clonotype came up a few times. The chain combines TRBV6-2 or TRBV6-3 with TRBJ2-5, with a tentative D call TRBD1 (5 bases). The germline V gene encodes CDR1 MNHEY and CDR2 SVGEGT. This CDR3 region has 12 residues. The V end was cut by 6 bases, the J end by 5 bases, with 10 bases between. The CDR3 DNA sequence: TGTGCCAGCAGCCCAGGGTGGGAGACCCAGTACTTC. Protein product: CASSPGWETQYF.

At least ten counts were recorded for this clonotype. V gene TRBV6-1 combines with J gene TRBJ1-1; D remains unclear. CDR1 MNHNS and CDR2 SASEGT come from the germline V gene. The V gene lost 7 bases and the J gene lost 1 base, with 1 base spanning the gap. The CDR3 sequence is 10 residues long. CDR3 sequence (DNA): TGTGCCAGCAAGAACACTGAAGCTTTCTTT. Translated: CASKNTEAFF.

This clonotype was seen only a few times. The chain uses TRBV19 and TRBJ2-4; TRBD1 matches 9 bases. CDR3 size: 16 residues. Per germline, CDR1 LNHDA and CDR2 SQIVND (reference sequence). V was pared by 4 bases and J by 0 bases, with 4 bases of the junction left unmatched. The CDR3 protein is CASSNGQGLAKNIQYF. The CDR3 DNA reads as TGTGCCAGTAGTAACGGACAGGGGCTAGCCAAAAACATTCAGTACTTC.

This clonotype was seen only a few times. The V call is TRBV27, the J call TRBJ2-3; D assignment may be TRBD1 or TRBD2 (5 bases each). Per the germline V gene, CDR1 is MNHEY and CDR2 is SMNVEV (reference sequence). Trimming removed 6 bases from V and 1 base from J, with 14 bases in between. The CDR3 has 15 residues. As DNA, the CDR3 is TGTGCCAGCAGCCAATACCGGGACGGCACAGATACGCAGTATTTT. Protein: CASSQYRDGTDTQYF.